Listed below are T cell receptor beta chains from one sample, sequenced in a study of blood T cell repertoires in COVID-19. The data were produced by immunoSEQ multiplex PCR, yet TCRdb's version contains in-frame clones alone and is incomplete. This table holds 130,000 to 150,000 clones, around four fifths found once. The sequencing input was peripheral blood. These receptors were taken from a woman between 40 and 50 years old with active or convalescent COVID-19. The CDR3 runs from the conserved cysteine through the conserved F or W. Fields, in order: J gene, clone size, V gene, D gene, CDR3 protein, CDR3 DNA. The D gene is left open where the match is weak. Clone size is not always given. Where it is, it says once, few, many or a class for expanded clones.

>TRBJ2-1|NA|TRBV2|TRBD2
CASTGGGASLYNEQFF
TGTGCCAGCACGGGGGGAGGGGCTTCCCTCTACAATGAGCAGTTCTTC
>TRBJ1-2|NA|TRBV28|TRBD1
CASSLLGGLTTGHYGYTF
TGTGCCAGCAGTTTACTAGGGGGTCTCACGACAGGGCACTATGGCTACACCTTC
>TRBJ1-4|NA|TRBV30|NA
CAWSFSEKLFF
TGTGCCTGGAGTTTCAGTGAAAAACTGTTTTTT
>TRBJ2-2|few|TRBV28|NA
CASSFDSGELFF
TGTGCCAGCAGTTTTGACAGCGGGGAGCTGTTTTTT
>TRBJ1-5|few|TRBV6-2/TRBV6-3|NA
CASSPLPSGRHQPQHF
TGTGCCAGCAGTCCCCTCCCTTCGGGGAGACATCAGCCCCAGCATTTT
>TRBJ1-3|few|TRBV2|NA
CASSERSGTGNTIYF
TGTGCCAGCAGTGAAAGGTCAGGGACTGGAAACACCATATATTTT
>TRBJ2-6|NA|TRBV14|NA
CASSLISSGANVLTF
TGTGCCAGCAGCCTCATCAGCTCTGGGGCCAACGTCCTGACTTTC
>TRBJ2-7|few|TRBV27|NA
CATKGMGRTYEQYF
TGTGCCACCAAGGGAATGGGGCGGACCTACGAGCAGTACTTC
>TRBJ1-1|NA|TRBV21-1|NA
CASSPRQGSTEAFF
TGTGCCAGCAGCCCGCGACAGGGGTCCACTGAAGCTTTCTTT
>TRBJ2-1|NA|TRBV27|NA
CASRKGVVRGGVGRTGGDEQFF
TGTGCCAGCAGAAAAGGGGTAGTTAGAGGGGGCGTAGGAAGAACGGGAGGGGATGAGCAGTTCTTC
>TRBJ1-1|NA|TRBV28|TRBD1
CASEKGAATEAFF
TGTGCCAGTGAAAAGGGGGCTGCCACTGAAGCTTTCTTT
>TRBJ2-7|once|TRBV5-4|NA
CASSLLASGEQYF
TGTGCCAGCAGCTTGCTGGCTAGTGGCGAGCAGTACTTC
>TRBJ1-2|once|TRBV6-5|NA
CASSTMGATGYTF
TGTGCCAGCAGCACAATGGGGGCGACGGGCTACACCTTC
>TRBJ1-5|few|TRBV29-1|NA
CSVESAEGQPQHF
TGCAGCGTTGAGTCGGCAGAGGGTCAGCCCCAGCATTTT
>TRBJ1-4|once|TRBV10-1|TRBD1
CASSYRGQAGLFF
TGCGCCAGCAGTTACAGGGGACAGGCGGGACTGTTTTTT
>TRBJ1-5|NA|TRBV13|NA
CASSSGRSGQPQHF
TGTGCCAGCAGCTCGGGACGTAGCGGTCAGCCCCAGCATTTT